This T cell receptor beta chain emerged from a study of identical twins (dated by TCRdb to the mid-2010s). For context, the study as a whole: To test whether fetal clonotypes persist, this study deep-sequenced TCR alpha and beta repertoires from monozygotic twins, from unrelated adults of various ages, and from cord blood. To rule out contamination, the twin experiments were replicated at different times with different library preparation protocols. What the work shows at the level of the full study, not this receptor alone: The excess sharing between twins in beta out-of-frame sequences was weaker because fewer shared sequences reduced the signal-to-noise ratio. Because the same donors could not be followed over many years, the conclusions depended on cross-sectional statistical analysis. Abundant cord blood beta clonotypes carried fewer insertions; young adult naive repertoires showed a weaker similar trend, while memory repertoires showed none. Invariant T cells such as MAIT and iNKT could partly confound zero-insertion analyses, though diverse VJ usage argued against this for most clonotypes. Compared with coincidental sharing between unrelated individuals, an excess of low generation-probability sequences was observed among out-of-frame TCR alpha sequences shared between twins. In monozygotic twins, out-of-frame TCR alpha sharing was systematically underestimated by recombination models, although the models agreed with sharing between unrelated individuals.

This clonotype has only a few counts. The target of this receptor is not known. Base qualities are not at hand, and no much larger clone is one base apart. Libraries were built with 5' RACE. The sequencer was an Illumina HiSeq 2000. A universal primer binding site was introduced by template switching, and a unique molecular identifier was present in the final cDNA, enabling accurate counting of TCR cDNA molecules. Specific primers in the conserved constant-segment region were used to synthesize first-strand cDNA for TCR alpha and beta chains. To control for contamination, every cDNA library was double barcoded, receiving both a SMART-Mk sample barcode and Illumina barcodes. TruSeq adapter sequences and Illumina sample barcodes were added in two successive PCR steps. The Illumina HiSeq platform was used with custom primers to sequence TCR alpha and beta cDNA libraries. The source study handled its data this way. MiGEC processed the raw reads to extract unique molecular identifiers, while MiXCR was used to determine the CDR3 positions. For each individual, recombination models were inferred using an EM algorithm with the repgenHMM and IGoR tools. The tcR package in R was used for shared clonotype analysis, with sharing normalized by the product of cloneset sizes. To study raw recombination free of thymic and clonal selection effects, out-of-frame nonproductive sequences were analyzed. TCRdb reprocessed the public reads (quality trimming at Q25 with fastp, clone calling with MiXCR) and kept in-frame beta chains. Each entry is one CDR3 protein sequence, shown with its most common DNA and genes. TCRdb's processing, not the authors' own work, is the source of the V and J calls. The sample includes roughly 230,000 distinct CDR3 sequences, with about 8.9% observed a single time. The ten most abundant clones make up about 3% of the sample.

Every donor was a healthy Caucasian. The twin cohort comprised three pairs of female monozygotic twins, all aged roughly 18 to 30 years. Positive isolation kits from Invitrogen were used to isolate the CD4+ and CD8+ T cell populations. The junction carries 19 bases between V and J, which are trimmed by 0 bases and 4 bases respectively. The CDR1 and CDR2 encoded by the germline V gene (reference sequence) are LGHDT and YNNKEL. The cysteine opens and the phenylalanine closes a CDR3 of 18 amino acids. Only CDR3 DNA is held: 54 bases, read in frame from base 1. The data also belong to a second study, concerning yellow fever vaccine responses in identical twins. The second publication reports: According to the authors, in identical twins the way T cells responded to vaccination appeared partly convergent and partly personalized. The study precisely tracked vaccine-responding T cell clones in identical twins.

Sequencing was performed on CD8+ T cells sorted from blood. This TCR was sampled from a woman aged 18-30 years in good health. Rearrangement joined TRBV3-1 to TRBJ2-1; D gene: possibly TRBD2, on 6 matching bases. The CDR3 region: CASSQEDGPLGRYNEQFF. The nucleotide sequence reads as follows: TGTGCCAGCAGCCAAGAAGACGGGCCATTAGGGAGGTACAATGAGCAGTTCTTC.